Presented here are 25 T cell receptor beta chains from one specimen sequenced in a study of monozygotic twins with inflammatory bowel disease. TCRdb re-called the 5' RACE reads and catalogs CDR3 proteins one per entry, DNA excluded. The specimen's table records 80,000 or so distinct CDR3 sequences. Sequencing was done on a sample of blood. The origin of the receptors is a human donor with ulcerative colitis or Crohn's disease, or a healthy co-twin of an affected twin (not recorded which).

The chain uses TRBV5-1 and TRBJ2-5; lacking DNA, the TRBD2 call made by TCRdb goes unchecked. In germline, CDR1 is SGHRS, CDR2 YFSETQ. This CDR3 comprises 15 residues. CDR3 amino acids: CASSLASGGGETQYF.

This chain connects TRBV4-2 to TRBJ2-1; TCRdb proposes TRBD2, but this gene call is untestable without DNA. CDR3 length: 15 amino acids. Germline V lookup: CDR1 LGHNA, CDR2 YNFKEQ. This chain's CDR3 is CASSQLAGGRNEQFF.

CDR3 protein: CASSFSSYNEQFF. The chain uses TRBV11-3 and TRBJ2-1. The CDR3 consists of 13 residues. Looked up from germline, CDR1 is SGHNT and CDR2 is YENEEA.

The gene calls are TRBV19 and TRBJ2-5; the D gene TCRdb calls, TRBD1, cannot be checked with no DNA. The CDR3 spans 15 residues. CDR1 is LNHDA, CDR2 SQIVND, per germline (reference sequence). The CDR3 spells CASRPGQGRQETQYF. The variable domain in full, completed from reference TRBV19 and TRBJ2-5, reads DGGITQSPKYLFRKEGQNVTLSCEQNLNHDAMYWYRQDPGQGLRLIYYSQIVNDFQKGDIAEGYSVSREKKESFPLTVTSAQKNPTAFYLCASRPGQGRQETQYFGPGTRLLVL.

The chain recombines TRBV5-6 with TRBJ2-7. The CDR3 has 16 residues. Germline CDR1 SGHDT, CDR2 YYEEEE. CDR3 sequence: CASSLGGRLRYYEQYF. The full variable domain, with the rest looked up from reference TRBV5-6 and TRBJ2-7, is DAGVTQSPTHLIKTRGQQVTLRCSPKSGHDTVSWYQQALGQGPQFIFQYYEEEERQRGNFPDRFSGHQFPNYSSELNVNALLLGDSALYLCASSLGGRLRYYEQYFGPGTRLTVT.

The chain joins TRBV5-1 to TRBJ1-1; TCRdb's D call of TRBD1 is untestable without DNA. The CDR3 has 14 residues. The germline gives CDR1 SGHRS, CDR2 YFSETQ. The CDR3 sequence: CASSPPGGGTEAFF. The full variable domain, completed using reference TRBV5-1 and TRBJ1-1, is KAGVTQTPRYLIKTRGQQVTLSCSPISGHRSVSWYQQTPGQGLQFLFEYFSETQRNKGNFPGRFSGRQFSNSRSEMNVSTLELGDSALYLCASSPPGGGTEAFFGQGTRLTVV.

The chain is built from TRBV5-1 and TRBJ1-5; the D call of TRBD1 rests on TCRdb alone, since no DNA is present to check it. This CDR3 region has 14 residues. Per germline, CDR1 SGHRS and CDR2 YFSETQ. CDR3 loop: CASSLEGADQPQHF.

The chain has TRBV7-8 and TRBJ1-1. This CDR3 spans 14 amino acids. Germline-derived CDR1 and CDR2 are SGHVS and FQNEAQ. CDR3 loop: CASSIVAGNTEAFF.

The CDR3 protein is CASREQENTEAFF. This sequence joins TRBV12-3 or TRBV12-4 and TRBJ1-1. The CDR3 length is 13 residues.

The J gene is TRBJ2-3, the V gene TRBV5-1; checking the TCRdb D call of TRBD1 is not possible without DNA. There are 14 residues in the CDR3. Germline CDR1 reads SGHRS; CDR2 reads YFSETQ. CDR3 protein: CASSIDRGQDTQYF. Looking up the rest from reference TRBV5-1 and TRBJ2-3 gives the full variable domain: KAGVTQTPRYLIKTRGQQVTLSCSPISGHRSVSWYQQTPGQGLQFLFEYFSETQRNKGNFPGRFSGRQFSNSRSEMNVSTLELGDSALYLCASSIDRGQDTQYFGPGTRLTVL.

V usage is TRBV14 and J usage is TRBJ2-1; absent DNA, TCRdb's TRBD2 call cannot be checked. The CDR3 extends over 18 amino acids. Germline CDR1 SGHDN, CDR2 FVKESK. The CDR3 protein is CASSRGLAGGPPYNEQFF.

The V gene is TRBV5-1, the J gene TRBJ2-3. CDR1 and CDR2 (germline): SGHRS, YFSETQ. The CDR3 runs 13 residues. CDR3 amino acids: CASSSSPTDTQYF.

The V gene is TRBV11-2, the J gene TRBJ2-4; the D call of TRBD2 rests on TCRdb alone, since no DNA is present to check it. The CDR3 runs 12 residues. Germline V gene lookup returns CDR1 SGHAT and CDR2 FQNNGV. Here the CDR3 reads CASSLMGDIQYF.

The V and J genes are TRBV7-9 and TRBJ1-1. The germline gives CDR1 SEHNR, CDR2 FQNEAQ (reference sequence). The CDR3 length is 11 residues. This chain's CDR3 is CATRSGTEAFF. Drawing the rest from reference TRBV7-9 and TRBJ1-1, the complete variable domain is DTGVSQNPRHKITKRGQNVTFRCDPISEHNRLYWYRQTLGQGPEFLTYFQNEAQLEKSRLLSDRFSAERPKGSFSTLEIQRTEQGDSAMYLCATRSGTEAFFGQGTRLTVV.

The chain has TRBV18 and TRBJ2-1. Germline-derived CDR1 and CDR2 are KGHSH and LQKENI. This CDR3 comprises 15 residues. The CDR3: CASSPEDVRDNEQFF.

This rearrangement joins TRBV12-3 or TRBV12-4 to TRBJ1-2; TCRdb's D call of TRBD1 is untestable without DNA. The CDR3 consists of 12 residues. CDR3 sequence: CASSLSRGGYTF.

The chain combines TRBV12-3 or TRBV12-4 with TRBJ2-1; TCRdb's D call of TRBD2 is untestable without DNA. This CDR3 has 16 residues. The CDR3 spells CASSSPLAGGPYEQFF.

V usage is TRBV3-1 and J usage is TRBJ2-3. From germline, CDR1 is LGHDT and CDR2 YNNKEL (reference sequence). CDR3 length: 13 residues. CDR3 sequence reads: CASSPAATDTQYF.

V gene TRBV5-1 combines with J gene TRBJ1-5; TCRdb picks TRBD1, but there is no DNA to check that call. The CDR3 sequence is 15 residues long. The germline V gene has CDR1 SGHRS and CDR2 YFSETQ. The CDR3 sequence: CASSLGTVPNQPQHF.

The rearrangement uses TRBV5-1 and TRBJ1-1; TCRdb's assignment of TRBD1 cannot be checked, as there is no DNA. This CDR3 region has 14 residues. Germline CDR1 reads SGHRS; CDR2 reads YFSETQ. Here the CDR3 reads CASSLRGHGTEAFF.

The rearrangement joins TRBV3-1 to TRBJ2-3. The V gene's germline CDR1 is LGHDT and CDR2 YNNKEL (reference sequence). There are 12 residues in the CDR3. The CDR3 here is CASSQTDDRQYF.

The rearrangement joins TRBV6-1 to TRBJ1-1. Germline V gives CDR1 MNHNS, CDR2 SASEGT. The CDR3 is 13 amino acids. This CDR3 reads CASSVSLNTEAFF.

The chain recombines TRBV18 with TRBJ2-3. This CDR3 is built from 15 residues. From germline, CDR1 is KGHSH and CDR2 LQKENI. The CDR3 sequence is CASSLGLLSTDTQYF.

The gene calls are TRBV12-3 or TRBV12-4 and TRBJ2-3; lacking DNA, the TRBD2 call made by TCRdb goes unchecked. The CDR3 has 20 residues. The chain's CDR3 is CASSPLRRASGGLHTDTQYF.

The chain uses TRBV4-2 and TRBJ2-1; TCRdb designates TRBD1, a call that cannot be tested without DNA. The CDR3 sequence is 16 residues long. Per germline, CDR1 LGHNA and CDR2 YNFKEQ. CDR3 region: CASSPRDRASYNEQFF.